The rows below give T cell receptor beta chains drawn from one sample of a study of blood T cells in healthy people across ages. Each CDR3 protein gets one entry after TCRdb re-called the 5' RACE reads with MiXCR. In the table there are approximately 900,000 distinct CDR3 sequences, around 49% of which are singletons. The sample consisted of blood. The receptors stem from a man younger than 45 in good health. The CDR3 runs from the conserved cysteine through the conserved F or W. D genes are given only for firm matches. Expanded clones get a size class; other rows say once, few or many, or leave the size out.

clone_size: NA
d_call: NA
v_call: TRBV6-5
j_call: TRBJ2-3
cdr3_nt: TGTGCCAGCAGGTCCGAGGAGGGGACCACAGATACGCAGTATTTT
cdr3_aa: CASRSEEGTTDTQYF

clone_size: NA
d_call: NA
v_call: TRBV7-2
j_call: TRBJ2-1
cdr3_nt: TGTGCCAGCAGCCGCCCCGGGGAGTTACCCAATGAGCAGTTCTTC
cdr3_aa: CASSRPGELPNEQFF

clone_size: NA
d_call: NA
v_call: TRBV4-3
j_call: TRBJ2-3
cdr3_nt: TGCGCCAGCAGCCAAGAACGGGCCAACCCAACAGATACGCAGTATTTT
cdr3_aa: CASSQERANPTDTQYF

clone_size: NA
d_call: NA
v_call: TRBV3-1
j_call: TRBJ2-1
cdr3_nt: TGTGCCAGCAGCCTCACCGGACAGTACCACAATGAGCAGTTCTTC
cdr3_aa: CASSLTGQYHNEQFF

clone_size: NA
d_call: NA
v_call: TRBV27
j_call: TRBJ1-5
cdr3_nt: TGTGCCAGCAGGCTCACAGGGCAGCATCAGCCCCAGCATTTT
cdr3_aa: CASRLTGQHQPQHF

clone_size: NA
d_call: TRBD1
v_call: TRBV12-3/TRBV12-4
j_call: TRBJ2-4
cdr3_nt: TGTGCCAGCAGTTTACCAATCTCAGGGGGCTGGACGGCCAAAAACATTCAGTACTTC
cdr3_aa: CASSLPISGGWTAKNIQYF

clone_size: NA
d_call: NA
v_call: TRBV6-1
j_call: TRBJ2-5
cdr3_nt: TGTGCCAGCAGTGAACTGGGGGCCCAAGAGACCCAGTACTTC
cdr3_aa: CASSELGAQETQYF

clone_size: few
d_call: NA
v_call: TRBV3-1
j_call: TRBJ2-4
cdr3_nt: TGTGCCAGCGGGCCCCGAGAAAACATTCAGTACTTC
cdr3_aa: CASGPRENIQYF

clone_size: few
d_call: NA
v_call: TRBV9
j_call: TRBJ2-1
cdr3_nt: TGTGCCAGCAGCGCTCCCGCTGGCAGACTGTCCTCCTACAATGAGCAGTTCTTC
cdr3_aa: CASSAPAGRLSSYNEQFF

clone_size: few
d_call: TRBD1
v_call: TRBV5-8
j_call: TRBJ2-5
cdr3_nt: TGTGCCAGCAGCCAAGGACAGGGAGGGACCCAGTACTTC
cdr3_aa: CASSQGQGGTQYF

clone_size: few
d_call: NA
v_call: TRBV7-9
j_call: TRBJ2-7
cdr3_nt: TGTTCCAGCAGCTTAGTACCCGACGAGCAGTACTTC
cdr3_aa: CSSSLVPDEQYF

clone_size: NA
d_call: TRBD2
v_call: TRBV7-9
j_call: TRBJ2-4
cdr3_nt: TGTACCAGCAGCTTAGTAGGGAGGGAATTTTGGCAGTACTTC
cdr3_aa: CTSSLVGREFWQYF

clone_size: NA
d_call: NA
v_call: TRBV7-2
j_call: TRBJ1-2
cdr3_nt: TGTGCCAGCACCCTAGGAAGGGGTTGGGGCTACACCTTC
cdr3_aa: CASTLGRGWGYTF

clone_size: NA
d_call: NA
v_call: TRBV12-3/TRBV12-4
j_call: TRBJ2-6
cdr3_nt: TGTGCCAGCAGTTTCCCTAGAGCTGGGGCCAACGTCCTGACTTTC
cdr3_aa: CASSFPRAGANVLTF

clone_size: once
d_call: NA
v_call: TRBV12-3/TRBV12-4
j_call: TRBJ2-3
cdr3_nt: TGTGCCAGCAGTTTACTGGAAATGCAGTATTTT
cdr3_aa: CASSLLEMQYF

clone_size: few
d_call: NA
v_call: TRBV3-1
j_call: TRBJ2-3
cdr3_nt: TGTGCCAGCAGCCAAGGTGGGGGTTCAAATACGCAGTATTTT
cdr3_aa: CASSQGGGSNTQYF

clone_size: few
d_call: NA
v_call: TRBV7-9
j_call: TRBJ1-6
cdr3_nt: TGTGCCAGCAGCTTAGGTCCAGGGACCGATTCACCCCTCCACTTT
cdr3_aa: CASSLGPGTDSPLHF

clone_size: few
d_call: NA
v_call: TRBV3-1
j_call: TRBJ1-1
cdr3_nt: TGTGCCAGCAGCCAACAGGGCGACACTGAAGCTTTCTTT
cdr3_aa: CASSQQGDTEAFF

clone_size: NA
d_call: TRBD2
v_call: TRBV11-2
j_call: TRBJ2-1
cdr3_nt: TGTGCCAACAGCTTACTAGCGCTCAATGAGCAGTTCTTC
cdr3_aa: CANSLLALNEQFF

clone_size: NA
d_call: NA
v_call: TRBV3-1
j_call: TRBJ2-3
cdr3_nt: TGTGCCAGCAGCCAAGCCGTTGGCACAGATACGCAGTATTTT
cdr3_aa: CASSQAVGTDTQYF

clone_size: many
d_call: TRBD2
v_call: TRBV4-1
j_call: TRBJ2-4
cdr3_nt: TGCGCCAGCAGCCCGCAATCGGGCGGGGGGTTGAACATTCAGTACTTC
cdr3_aa: CASSPQSGGGLNIQYF

clone_size: NA
d_call: TRBD1
v_call: TRBV29-1
j_call: TRBJ2-5
cdr3_nt: TGCAGCGGAAACAGGGGATTGTTGGATGAGCAGTACTTC
cdr3_aa: CSGNRGLLDEQYF

clone_size: few
d_call: TRBD1
v_call: TRBV12-3/TRBV12-4
j_call: TRBJ2-4
cdr3_nt: TGTGCCAGCAGGCCGAGGGACAGGGTATTTAACATTCAGTACTTC
cdr3_aa: CASRPRDRVFNIQYF

clone_size: NA
d_call: TRBD1
v_call: TRBV2
j_call: TRBJ2-3
cdr3_nt: TGTGCCAGCAGTGAGGGGACAGTCGTCGGCACAGATACGCAGTATTTT
cdr3_aa: CASSEGTVVGTDTQYF

clone_size: once
d_call: NA
v_call: TRBV20-1
j_call: TRBJ2-6
cdr3_nt: TGCAGTGCTAGAGATGGGGGTGTGGCTGGGGCCAACGTCCTGACTTTC
cdr3_aa: CSARDGGVAGANVLTF

clone_size: NA
d_call: NA
v_call: TRBV7-3
j_call: TRBJ2-3
cdr3_nt: TGTGCCAGCAGGAGTCCAACATCGGATACGCAGTATTTT
cdr3_aa: CASRSPTSDTQYF

clone_size: NA
d_call: NA
v_call: TRBV3-1
j_call: TRBJ2-1
cdr3_nt: TGTGCCAGCAGCCAAACCGGAGGTTGGGACGATGAGCAGTTCTTC
cdr3_aa: CASSQTGGWDDEQFF

clone_size: NA
d_call: NA
v_call: TRBV28
j_call: TRBJ1-1
cdr3_nt: TGTGCCAGCAGTTTCGGAATCATGAACACTGAAGCTTTCTTT
cdr3_aa: CASSFGIMNTEAFF

clone_size: NA
d_call: NA
v_call: TRBV3-1
j_call: TRBJ2-7
cdr3_nt: TGTGCCAGCAGCCAACTCGTCATAGGGGAGCAGTACTTC
cdr3_aa: CASSQLVIGEQYF

clone_size: NA
d_call: NA
v_call: TRBV27
j_call: TRBJ2-3
cdr3_nt: TGTGCCAGCAGTGTCCCAGCGAGCACAGATACGCAGTATTTT
cdr3_aa: CASSVPASTDTQYF

clone_size: NA
d_call: TRBD1
v_call: TRBV29-1
j_call: TRBJ1-2
cdr3_nt: TGCAGCGTTTGGGGACAGGGGGCTGGCTACACCTTC
cdr3_aa: CSVWGQGAGYTF

clone_size: NA
d_call: NA
v_call: TRBV14
j_call: TRBJ2-5
cdr3_nt: TGTGCCGGCAGCCAAGCTGGTTCCCAAGAGACCCAGTACTTC
cdr3_aa: CAGSQAGSQETQYF

clone_size: few
d_call: NA
v_call: TRBV5-6
j_call: TRBJ1-2
cdr3_nt: TGTGCCAGCAGCCCATTCAACGACAATGGCTACACCTTC
cdr3_aa: CASSPFNDNGYTF

clone_size: NA
d_call: NA
v_call: TRBV7-9
j_call: TRBJ2-3
cdr3_nt: TGTGCCAGCAGCTTCTGGGGGAGATCGGCAGATACGCAGTATTTT
cdr3_aa: CASSFWGRSADTQYF

clone_size: NA
d_call: TRBD1
v_call: TRBV20-1
j_call: TRBJ1-2
cdr3_nt: TGCAGTGCTGGAAACAACAACAGGGGACCCCTAAGGAATGGCTACACCTTC
cdr3_aa: CSAGNNNRGPLRNGYTF

clone_size: many
d_call: NA
v_call: TRBV6-2/TRBV6-3
j_call: TRBJ2-6
cdr3_nt: TGTGCCTCAGGGGCTACCCTCTCTGGGGCCAACGTCCTGACTTTC
cdr3_aa: CASGATLSGANVLTF

clone_size: NA
d_call: TRBD1
v_call: TRBV7-9
j_call: TRBJ2-1
cdr3_nt: TGTGCCAGCAGTTATCCGGGACAGGGCTACAATGAGCAGTTCTTC
cdr3_aa: CASSYPGQGYNEQFF

clone_size: few
d_call: NA
v_call: TRBV5-1
j_call: TRBJ2-7
cdr3_nt: TGCGCCAGCAGCTTGTCGCTAACAGGGAGCTCCTACGAGCAGTACTTC
cdr3_aa: CASSLSLTGSSYEQYF

clone_size: NA
d_call: NA
v_call: TRBV7-2
j_call: TRBJ2-3
cdr3_nt: TGTGCCAGCAGCTATAGCGGCCACACAGATACGCAGTATTTT
cdr3_aa: CASSYSGHTDTQYF

clone_size: NA
d_call: TRBD1
v_call: TRBV29-1
j_call: TRBJ2-7
cdr3_nt: TGCAGCGTTCGTTCGGGACAGGGGCCCTACGAGCAGTACTTC
cdr3_aa: CSVRSGQGPYEQYF

clone_size: NA
d_call: NA
v_call: TRBV7-9
j_call: TRBJ2-5
cdr3_nt: TGTGCCAGCTCGGGGGACGCTCTCAAAGAGACCCAGTACTTC
cdr3_aa: CASSGDALKETQYF

clone_size: NA
d_call: NA
v_call: TRBV20-1
j_call: TRBJ2-5
cdr3_nt: TGCAGTGCTAGAGACCCGACGGGAAGGCAGACCCAGTACTTC
cdr3_aa: CSARDPTGRQTQYF

clone_size: NA
d_call: NA
v_call: TRBV7-2
j_call: TRBJ2-4
cdr3_nt: TGTGCCAGCGCGGGAAGGCCCGCCAAAAACATTCAGTACTTC
cdr3_aa: CASAGRPAKNIQYF

clone_size: NA
d_call: TRBD1
v_call: TRBV28
j_call: TRBJ2-2
cdr3_nt: TGTGCCAGCAGTTTGGCCGGGACAGGGGGCGCCTGGAACACCGGGGAGCTGTTTTTT
cdr3_aa: CASSLAGTGGAWNTGELFF

clone_size: NA
d_call: NA
v_call: TRBV7-2
j_call: TRBJ2-3
cdr3_nt: TGTGCCAGCAGCTTAGGCGGCGGGGAGAGCACAGATACGCAGTATTTT
cdr3_aa: CASSLGGGESTDTQYF

clone_size: NA
d_call: TRBD2
v_call: TRBV5-1
j_call: TRBJ2-5
cdr3_nt: TGCGCCAGCAGCTTGACTAGCGGGGGGATCCAAGAGACCCAGTACTTC
cdr3_aa: CASSLTSGGIQETQYF

clone_size: NA
d_call: NA
v_call: TRBV10-3
j_call: TRBJ2-5
cdr3_nt: TGTGCCATCACTCGGGACATCCAAGAGACCCAGTACTTC
cdr3_aa: CAITRDIQETQYF

clone_size: once
d_call: NA
v_call: TRBV2
j_call: TRBJ2-1
cdr3_nt: TGTGCCACCCTAGGGAACAGGGGGGGAAATGAGCAGTTCTTC
cdr3_aa: CATLGNRGGNEQFF

clone_size: NA
d_call: NA
v_call: TRBV4-2
j_call: TRBJ2-6
cdr3_nt: TGTGCCAGCAGCCAAGATGAAGGGGATGGGGCCAACGTCCTGACTTTC
cdr3_aa: CASSQDEGDGANVLTF

clone_size: NA
d_call: NA
v_call: TRBV4-3
j_call: TRBJ2-5
cdr3_nt: TGCGCCAGCAGCCAAGAGCTTAGAGAGACCCAGTACTTC
cdr3_aa: CASSQELRETQYF